This T cell receptor beta chain was identified in a study of CXCR3-negative and CXCR3-positive naive CD8 T cells. Findings and caveats of the study: CXCR3-positive naive cells carried more hydrophobic TRB CDR3s than CXCR3-negative ones. Naive subsets had comparable surface CD5, so TRB CDR3 properties gauged TCR strength. Cryopreserved cells partially lost CXCR3 expression, and fresh PBMCs were used in most assays.

CDR1 is DFQATT, CDR2 SNEGSKA, per germline (reference sequence). This CDR3 has 16 amino acids. Naive CD8+ T cells showed a CD45RO-CCR7+CD27+CD95- phenotype. cDNA libraries for TRB were generated by 5' RACE incorporating UMI labels. One entry per CDR3 protein, without DNA, is what TCRdb gives after re-calling the 5' RACE reads. In all, the sample yields about 130,000 distinct CDR3 sequences. Concerning this clonotype itself: Its antigen is undetermined.

Sequencing used naive CXCR3- CD8+ T cells from blood. Subset specified: CD45RO-CCR7+CD27+CD95- naive CD8+ T cells lacking CXCR3 (TNR3-). The J gene is TRBJ2-3, the V gene TRBV20-1; TCRdb proposes TRBD2, but this gene call is untestable without DNA. This clonotype originated in a human donor in good health. Some clones in this sample may be carry-over from other donors' samples. The CDR3 reads CSARGLAGGNTDTQYF.